One and the same sample provided the 20 T cell receptor beta chains below, sequenced in a study of cytomegalovirus exposure and HLA in healthy donors. Vbeta (60) and Jbeta (13) primers were used in the PCR. Sequencing was performed with immunoSEQ multiplex PCR; in TCRdb, only in-frame clones are kept and a portion is missing. The sample has 80,000 to 130,000 clones; about three quarters are singletons. Input material: PBMCs. These receptors were collected from a male donor in good health and CMV-seropositive.

V and J are TRBV19 and TRBJ1-4; a weak D match, TRBD1 (5 bases). Germline values: CDR1 LNHDA, CDR2 SQIVND (reference sequence). The CDR3 length is 14 residues. V was pared by 5 bases and J by 6 bases, with 13 bases between. As DNA, the CDR3 is TGTGCCAGTAGTTCCAGGGATCGAGATGAAAAACTGTTTTTT. Amino acid sequence: CASSSRDRDEKLFF.

This clone was detected only a few times. The chain uses TRBV11-2 and TRBJ2-7; D may be TRBD2 (5 bases). The germline V gene has CDR1 SGHAT and CDR2 FQNNGV. CDR3 length equals 16 residues. V was trimmed by 5 bases and J by 1 base, leaving 18 bases between them. In DNA, the CDR3 is TGTGCCAGCAGCAGAGGAGGCATTACGGATTCCTACGAGCAGTACTTC. This encodes CASSRGGITDSYEQYF.

The CDR3 loop reads CASSPPRRYTDTQYF. Here the CDR3 DNA reads TGTGCCAGCAGCCCCCCACGTCGGTACACAGATACGCAGTATTTT. The rearrangement joins TRBV7-8 to TRBJ2-3; no clear D. V was shortened by 5 bases and J by 2 bases, with 14 bases between the two germline ends. This CDR3 region has 15 residues. The germline V gene has CDR1 SGHVS and CDR2 FQNEAQ.

This clone is a singleton in its sample. CDR3 DNA sequence: TGTGCCAGCAGCCCAGCGGGGGGCTCCTACAATGAGCAGTTCTTC. This gives the protein CASSPAGGSYNEQFF. The chain links TRBV9 to TRBJ2-1; 9 nucleotides agree with TRBD2. The CDR3 has 15 residues. With V trimmed by 4 bases and J by 0 bases, 2 bases remained unmatched. Germline lookup yields CDR1 SGDLS and CDR2 YYNGEE.

This clone was counted once. V is TRBV30 and J is TRBJ2-3; 11 positions match TRBD2. The CDR3 has 20 amino acids. Germline loops: CDR1 GTSNPN, CDR2 SVGIG (reference sequence). The V gene end was trimmed by 4 bases and the J gene end by 1 base; junction bases not matched to a gene: 19. CDR3: CAWNLAGGLNYQARTDTQYF. The CDR3 DNA sequence: TGTGCCTGGAACCTAGCGGGGGGCCTGAATTATCAAGCCCGCACAGATACGCAGTATTTT.

This clone has a handful of counts. V and J are TRBV4-3 and TRBJ2-5; 8 nucleotides match TRBD1. With the DNA end fitting TRBJ2-7 better, the J assignment may be wrong. The CDR3 is made up of 15 amino acids. CDR1 and CDR2 (germline): LGHNA, YSLEER. CDR3 amino acids: CASSQAAGGTYEQYF. Here the CDR3 DNA reads TGCGCCAGCAGCCAAGCAGCAGGGGGCACTTACGAGCAGTACTTC.

The rearrangement joins TRBV6-5 to TRBJ1-2, with D tentatively TRBD1 (6 bases). This CDR3 is built from 13 residues. V was shortened by 4 bases and J by 5 bases, with 11 bases between the two germline ends. Germline CDR1 and CDR2: MNHEY and SVGAGI. The CDR3 bases are TGTGCCAGCAGTTTCGGACAGCGTTATGGCTACACCTTC. Its translation: CASSFGQRYGYTF.

This chain joins TRBV10-3 and TRBJ1-5; the D is unclear. This CDR3 is built from 12 residues. Germline V lookup: CDR1 ENHRY, CDR2 SYGVKD. V lost 6 bases and J 6 bases, leaving 9 bases between the germline ends. The CDR3 sequence: CAIRDSGQPQHF. The DNA for the CDR3 is TGTGCCATCAGGGATTCAGGTCAGCCCCAGCATTTT.

J is TRBJ1-5 and V is TRBV7-3; unclear D gene. The V gene lost 5 bases and the J gene lost 4 bases, with 9 bases spanning the gap. This CDR3 spans 13 amino acids. Germline CDR1 is SGHTA and CDR2 is FQGTGA. This chain's CDR3 is CASSHGKNQPQHF. In nucleotides, the CDR3 is TGTGCCAGCAGCCACGGGAAGAATCAGCCCCAGCATTTT.

V usage is TRBV11-2 and J usage is TRBJ2-2; TRBD2 matches 7 bases. The CDR3 has 15 residues. Germline V gene lookup returns CDR1 SGHAT and CDR2 FQNNGV. V gave up 5 bases and J gave up 1 base; unmatched junction bases: 4. CDR3 coding DNA: TGTGCCAGCAGCCTCCGGGGGGTGAACACCGGGGAGCTGTTTTTT. It encodes CASSLRGVNTGELFF.

CDR3 sequence (DNA): TGTGCCACCAGCAGAGCCCCCCGGTGGGGCCAACAGCCCCAGCATTTT. This gives the protein CATSRAPRWGQQPQHF. V gene TRBV15 combines with J gene TRBJ1-5; possibly TRBD1 for D (5 bases). Germline CDR1 is LNHNV and CDR2 is YYDKDF (reference sequence). The CDR3 is 16 amino acids. V lost 1 base and J 7 bases, leaving 17 bases between the germline ends.

The chain employs TRBV7-9 and TRBJ2-5; possible D gene TRBD2, 5 bases. CDR1 is SEHNR, CDR2 FQNEAQ, per germline (reference sequence). V lost 7 bases and J 2 bases, leaving 14 bases between the germline ends. The CDR3 contains 14 residues. CDR3 nucleotide sequence: TGTGCCAGCACTATTGACTATACACAAGAGACCCAGTACTTC. Protein: CASTIDYTQETQYF.

This rearrangement joins TRBV28 to TRBJ2-7; possible D gene TRBD1, 5 bases. Per the germline V gene, CDR1 is MDHEN and CDR2 is SYDVKM. CDR3 length: 12 amino acids. The V end was cut by 10 bases, the J end by 7 bases, with 17 bases between. The CDR3 loop is CATSDRVREQYF. In nucleotides, the CDR3 is TGTGCCACCTCTGACAGAGTCCGTGAGCAGTACTTC.

The rearrangement joins TRBV4-2 to TRBJ1-3; D is uncertain. The CDR3 has 15 amino acids. Trimming left V 0 bases short and J 0 bases short, with 6 bases between. Germline V gives CDR1 LGHNA, CDR2 YNFKEQ. The CDR3: CASSQDRFSGNTIYF. The CDR3 DNA reads as TGTGCCAGCAGCCAAGATCGGTTCTCTGGAAACACCATATATTTT.

This rearrangement joins TRBV4-1 to TRBJ1-1, with a weak D call TRBD1 (5 bases). This CDR3 comprises 15 residues. CDR1 and CDR2 (germline): MGHRA, YSYEKL. Trimming cost V 4 bases and J 4 bases, with 16 bases left between them. This chain's CDR3 is CASSLQGALITEAFF. CDR3 bases: TGCGCCAGCAGCCTCCAAGGGGCACTAATCACTGAAGCTTTCTTT.

V usage is TRBV15 and J usage is TRBJ2-2, with D perhaps TRBD1 (5 bases). This CDR3 region has 16 residues. V was clipped by 0 bases and J by 5 bases, with 13 bases between them. Germline-derived CDR1 and CDR2 are LNHNV and YYDKDF (reference sequence). CDR3 residues: CATSREDSGVTGELFF. DNA of the CDR3: TGTGCCACCAGCAGAGAAGACAGTGGGGTTACCGGGGAGCTGTTTTTT.

The rearrangement uses TRBV19 and TRBJ1-4, with TRBD1 matching 10 bases. The CDR3 is 15 residues long. CDR1 is LNHDA, CDR2 SQIVND, per germline (reference sequence). With V trimmed by 8 bases and J by 7 bases, 10 bases remained unmatched. The CDR3 coding sequence is TGTGCCAGTGGACGGGGGACAGGGGTTTTTGAAAAACTGTTTTTT. Its protein is CASGRGTGVFEKLFF.

V usage is TRBV4-1 and J usage is TRBJ2-7; D gene unclear. V was cut by 2 bases and J by 2 bases, with 13 bases left in between. This CDR3 is built from 15 residues. Germline CDR1 reads MGHRA; CDR2 reads YSYEKL. The CDR3 region is CASSQLVAPAYEQYF. In DNA, the CDR3 is TGCGCCAGCAGCCAACTTGTAGCACCCGCCTACGAGCAGTACTTC.

This rearrangement joins TRBV5-1 to TRBJ2-3, with 11 bases that match TRBD2. The germline gives CDR1 SGHRS, CDR2 YFSETQ. This CDR3 region has 15 residues. J gave up 3 bases and V 4 bases, and 4 bases lay outside the gene matches. CDR3: CASSGGTSGTDTQYF. DNA of the CDR3: TGCGCCAGCAGCGGGGGGACTAGCGGTACAGATACGCAGTATTTT.

The DNA for the CDR3 is TGCGCCAGCACGGACGGGGGGTACAATGAGCAGTTCTTC. Its protein product is CASTDGGYNEQFF. This chain connects TRBV10-2 to TRBJ2-1; 7 bases agree with TRBD2. With 7 bases clipped from V and 4 bases from J, the junction kept 4 bases outside the gene matches. Germline assignment: CDR1 WSHSY and CDR2 SAAADI. CDR3 size: 13 residues.